This T cell receptor beta chain derives from a study of Tregs in tolerant kidney transplant recipients (dated by TCRdb to the late 2010s). Study-wide context: The transplants used related donors with nonmyeloablative bone marrow transplantation, and mixed chimerism in the human trials was transient. The study used TCRbeta sequencing to identify donor-specific regulatory T cells before combined kidney and bone marrow transplantation, then tracked those cells after transplant.

Concerning this clone: Its antigen is still unknown. The read terminates 3 residues ahead of where the CDR3 ends, so the germline J gene completes it.

The study at large found these results: Biological reproducibility was not directly assessed, although technical replication error appeared to be minimal. Because only a small number of patients were included, the study had limitations, and the results will need to be validated in larger populations as well as under other immunosuppression protocols. Expanding Tregs with activated donor B cells appeared to identify the most biologically relevant and donor-specific TCRbeta repertoire. For some patients, the PCR primers changed as time went on, which meant samples from those patients could not be compared with one another at the nucleotide level. Donor-specific Treg expansion exceeded global Treg expansion in tolerant patients, suggesting antigen-driven rather than nonspecific expansion.

CDR1 is given as SGHTA and CDR2 as FQGNSA, both from the germline V gene. Including cysteine and phenylalanine, the CDR3 has 14 amino acids. The 33 bases shown cover part of the CDR3, and their frame starts at base 1. The trim is 5 bases for V and 3 bases for J, with a gap of 11 bases between the germline ends. The sample's time point label, in plain terms: blood sample drawn before combined kidney and bone marrow transplant. Unstimulated Tregs (CD4+CD25+CD127-), CD4+ non-Tregs (CD4+CD25-), CD4 and CD8 cells were FACS-sorted from thawed PBMCs. The patients were a few recipients of combined kidney and bone marrow transplants from the ITN036ST trial, and samples were available only for these trial subjects. Healthy control blood was separated into PBMCs by Ficoll density gradient and cryopreserved, and patient PBMCs were collected both before and after transplant. For TCRbeta CDR3 sequencing, genomic DNA from the sorted cells was extracted using the QIAGEN DNeasy Blood and Tissue Kit. Through immunoSEQ, high-throughput TCRbeta CDR3 sequencing was done commercially, including PCR amplification with internal controls and bias correction. The authors' analysis ran thus. Unique productive TCRbeta sequences were defined by CDR3 nucleotide sequence where primers matched, and otherwise by CDR3 amino acid sequence together with Vbeta and Jbeta genes. As a correction for sorting error, sequences shared between sorted populations at a frequency ratio of 2:1 or less were discarded, and the remaining shared sequences were assigned to the higher population. A sequence counted as donor-reactive if, in CFSE-low cells, the sequence had a frequency of at least 0.01% and was expanded at least 5-fold compared with unstimulated cells. Jensen-Shannon divergence, calculated on the top 100 TCRbeta sequences ranked by frequency, was used to quantify repertoire divergence. For samples with multiple sequencing runs, sorting error was corrected in each run separately before the runs were combined. Held by TCRdb, this immuneACCESS table contains in-frame sequences only and omits some clones. Under half of the omission traces to an unresolved V gene where checked; the cause of the rest is unknown. From that table come the V and J calls and clone size; the DNA was used to work out D and trimming. The table held for this sample gives 50,000 to 65,000 clones. The ten largest account for under 0.9% of the sample.

The source material was CD4+ T cells from blood, sampled before the transplant. This receptor was obtained from a human donor who received a combined kidney and bone marrow transplant. The chain was built from TRBV7-2 and TRBJ1-3; the D gene is perhaps TRBD1, on 6 matching bases. The CDR3 here reads CASSLTGFGNTIYF. CDR3 DNA, as far as it was read: TGTGCCAGCAGCCTCACAGGGTTTGGAAACACC.